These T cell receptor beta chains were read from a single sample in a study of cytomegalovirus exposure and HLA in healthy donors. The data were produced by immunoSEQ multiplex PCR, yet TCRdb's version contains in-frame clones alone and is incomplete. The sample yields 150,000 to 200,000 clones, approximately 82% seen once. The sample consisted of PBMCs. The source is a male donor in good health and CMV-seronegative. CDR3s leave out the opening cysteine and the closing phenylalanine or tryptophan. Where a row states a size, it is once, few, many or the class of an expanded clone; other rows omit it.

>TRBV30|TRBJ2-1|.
AWSVAEGSEQF
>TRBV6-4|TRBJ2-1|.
ASSDSWGGHGEQF
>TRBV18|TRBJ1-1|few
ASSLYTGGATEAF
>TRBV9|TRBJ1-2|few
ASSGPNRGYT
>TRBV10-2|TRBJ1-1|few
ASKGGFTEAF
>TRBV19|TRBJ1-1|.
ASNKNTEAF
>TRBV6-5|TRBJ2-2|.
ASTKRQGTGELF
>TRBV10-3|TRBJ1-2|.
AISPTGGHGYT
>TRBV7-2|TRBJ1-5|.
ASSFTQGQPQH
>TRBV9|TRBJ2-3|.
ASSHGGTSTDTQY
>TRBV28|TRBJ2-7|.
ASTLGHTTSYEQY
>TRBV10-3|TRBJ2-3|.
ATKALAGGVTDTQY
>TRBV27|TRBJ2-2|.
ASRDIAGELF
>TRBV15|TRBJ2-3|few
ATSRGTGGITDTQY
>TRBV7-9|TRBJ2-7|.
ASSPEAGPWEQY
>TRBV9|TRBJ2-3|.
ASSPRLAGGTKDTQY
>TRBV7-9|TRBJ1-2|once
ASSSGQGKRTYGYT
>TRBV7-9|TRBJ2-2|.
SSSLIEIGELF
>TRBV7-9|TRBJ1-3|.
ASSLTGIGNTIY
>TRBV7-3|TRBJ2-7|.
ASSLGGSSREQY
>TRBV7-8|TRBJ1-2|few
ASSLVEVGYGYT
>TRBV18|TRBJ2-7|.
ASSPGTGNEQY
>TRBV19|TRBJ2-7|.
ASSGEGGRGVKQY
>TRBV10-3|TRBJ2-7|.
AISESKGAREQY
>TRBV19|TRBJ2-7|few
ASSIFAGQEQY
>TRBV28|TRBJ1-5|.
ASSPRDSYQPQH
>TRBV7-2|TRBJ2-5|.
ASSPTNQETQY
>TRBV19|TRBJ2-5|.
ASESGSGETQY
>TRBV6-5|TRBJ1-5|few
ASSYSNRGRQPQH
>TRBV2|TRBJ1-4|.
ASSAQGGAEKLF
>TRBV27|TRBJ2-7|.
ASSSGLAPYEQY
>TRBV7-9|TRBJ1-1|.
ASSPTMNTEVF
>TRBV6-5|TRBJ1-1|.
ASSYSQGALNTEAF
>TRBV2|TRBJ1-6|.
ASSGSRIGQANSPLH
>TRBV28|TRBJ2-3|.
ASSLGGATQY
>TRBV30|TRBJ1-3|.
AWSPWGGGGNTIY
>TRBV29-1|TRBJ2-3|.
SVGTSGNTDTQY
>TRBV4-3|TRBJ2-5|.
ASSQGGGGGETQY
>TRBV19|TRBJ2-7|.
ASKKEGSSYEQY
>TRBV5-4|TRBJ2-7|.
ASSLALGTVYEQY
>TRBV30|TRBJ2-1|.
AWRHQGWANEQF
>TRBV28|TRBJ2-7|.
ASSLYPGDSYEQY
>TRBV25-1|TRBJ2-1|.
ASSIGLAADNEQF
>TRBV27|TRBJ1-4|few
ASSTWDRRRGTTNEKLF
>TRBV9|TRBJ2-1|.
ASSGTSYNEQF
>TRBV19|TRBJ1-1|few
ASSLGTAPVTF
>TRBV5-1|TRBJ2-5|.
ASSLLPGQAEETQY
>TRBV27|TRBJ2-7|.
ASSTRGGALGDEQY
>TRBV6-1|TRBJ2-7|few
ASSEDFREQY
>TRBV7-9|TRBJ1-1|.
ASSPTERNTEAF
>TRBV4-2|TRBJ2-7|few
ASSQGLAVDEQY
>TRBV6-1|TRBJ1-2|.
ASRGDREHYGYT
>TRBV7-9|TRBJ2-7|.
ASSLVSEYEQY